The TCR beta chain described here comes from a study of neurological immune-mediated disorders. Study-wide results and caveats: One related-CDR3 cluster, which may be a signature, held the repertoires of 18 of 34 multiple sclerosis patients after phylogenetic grouping.

PBMCs stored at -80 C, 2 million in total, were the source of the unsorted libraries. This clonotype appeared many times. The antigen remains undetermined. V was shortened by 3 bases and J by 4 bases, with 9 bases between the two germline ends. The CDR3 contains 14 residues. Using its own MiXCR run on the 5' RACE reads, TCRdb lists one record per CDR3 protein. The sample carries roughly 17,000 distinct CDR3 sequences, about 2.6% recorded once. The sequence derives from a young woman with multiple sclerosis. The specimen was PBMCs. The chain has TRBV12-3 or TRBV12-4 and TRBJ2-2; unclear D gene. The CDR3 region is CASSFRSTTGELFF. As DNA, the CDR3 is TGTGCCAGCAGTTTCCGGAGTACCACCGGGGAGCTGTTTTTT.